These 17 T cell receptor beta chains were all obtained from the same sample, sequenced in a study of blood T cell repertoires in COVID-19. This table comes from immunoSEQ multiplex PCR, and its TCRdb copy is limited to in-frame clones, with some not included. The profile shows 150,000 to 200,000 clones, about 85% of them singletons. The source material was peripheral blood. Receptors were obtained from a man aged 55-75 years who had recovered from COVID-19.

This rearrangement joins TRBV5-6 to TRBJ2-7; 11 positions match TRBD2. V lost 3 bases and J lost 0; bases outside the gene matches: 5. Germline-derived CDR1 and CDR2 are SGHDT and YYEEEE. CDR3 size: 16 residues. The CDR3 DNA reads TGTGCCAGCAGCTGGGGACTAGCGGTGAGCTCCTACGAGCAGTACTTC. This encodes CASSWGLAVSSYEQYF.

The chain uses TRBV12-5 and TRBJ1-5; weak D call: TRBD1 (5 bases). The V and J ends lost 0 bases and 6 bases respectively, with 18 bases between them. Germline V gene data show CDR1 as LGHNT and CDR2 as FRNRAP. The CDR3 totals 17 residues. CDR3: CASGLVSAGKGSQPQHF. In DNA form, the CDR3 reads TGTGCTAGTGGTTTGGTAAGCGCAGGGAAGGGATCTCAGCCCCAGCATTTT.

The CDR3 sequence: CASSFGGGTYNEQFF. DNA for the CDR3: TGTGCCAGCAGCTTCGGTGGGGGGACGTACAATGAGCAGTTCTTC. The chain couples TRBV7-8 to TRBJ2-1; a weak D match, TRBD2 (6 bases). Germline loops: CDR1 SGHVS, CDR2 FQNEAQ. The V end was cut by 3 bases, the J end by 4 bases, with 13 bases between. There are 15 residues in the CDR3. Full variable domain (missing parts from reference TRBV7-8 and TRBJ2-1): GAGVSQSPRYKVAKRGQDVALRCDPISGHVSLFWYQQALGQGPEFLTYFQNEAQLDKSGLPSDRFFAERPEGSVSTLKIQRTQQEDSAVYLCASSFGGGTYNEQFFGPGTRLTVL.

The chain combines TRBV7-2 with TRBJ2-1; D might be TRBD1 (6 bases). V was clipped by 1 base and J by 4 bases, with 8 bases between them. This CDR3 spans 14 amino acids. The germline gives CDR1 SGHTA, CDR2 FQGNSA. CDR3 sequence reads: CASSLGGPYNEQFF. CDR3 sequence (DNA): TGTGCCAGCAGCTTAGGGGGGCCATACAATGAGCAGTTCTTC.

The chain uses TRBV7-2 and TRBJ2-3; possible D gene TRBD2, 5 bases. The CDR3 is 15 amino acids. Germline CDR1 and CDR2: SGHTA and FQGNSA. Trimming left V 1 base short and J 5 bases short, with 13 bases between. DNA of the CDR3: TGTGCCAGCAGCTTAGGGGTACTAGAGGGAGATACGCAGTATTTT. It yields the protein CASSLGVLEGDTQYF. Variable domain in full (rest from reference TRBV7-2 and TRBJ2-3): GAGVSQSPSNKVTEKGKDVELRCDPISGHTALYWYRQSLGQGLEFLIYFQGNSAPDKSGLPSDRFSAERTGGSVSTLTIQRTQQEDSAVYLCASSLGVLEGDTQYFGPGTRLTVL.

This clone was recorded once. CDR3 residues: CAFALGQRGSYTF. The CDR3 DNA reads TGTGCCTTTGCACTCGGTCAGAGGGGGAGCTACACCTTC. The chain uses TRBV30 and TRBJ1-2; tentative D call: TRBD1 (6 bases). Germline assignment: CDR1 GTSNPN and CDR2 SVGIG (reference sequence). CDR3 length equals 13 residues. Trimming pared 7 bases from V and 9 bases from J, leaving 21 bases between.

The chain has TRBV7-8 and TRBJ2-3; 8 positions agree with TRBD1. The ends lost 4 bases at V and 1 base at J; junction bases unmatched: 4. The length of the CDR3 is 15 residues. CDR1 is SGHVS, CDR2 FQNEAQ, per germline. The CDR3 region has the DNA TGTGCCAGCAGCTCGACGGGACAGGGCACAGATACGCAGTATTTT. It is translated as CASSSTGQGTDTQYF.

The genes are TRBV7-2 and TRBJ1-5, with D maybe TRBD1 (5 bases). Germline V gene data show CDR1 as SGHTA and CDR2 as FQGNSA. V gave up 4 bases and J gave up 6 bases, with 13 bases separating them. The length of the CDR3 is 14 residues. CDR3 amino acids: CASSSRYGGQPQHF. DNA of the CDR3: TGTGCCAGCAGCTCCCGGTACGGGGGTCAGCCCCAGCATTTT.

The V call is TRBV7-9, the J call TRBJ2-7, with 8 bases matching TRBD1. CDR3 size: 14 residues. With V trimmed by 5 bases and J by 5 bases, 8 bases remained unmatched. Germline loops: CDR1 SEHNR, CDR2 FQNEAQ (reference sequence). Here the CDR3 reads CASSPGQEIDEQYF. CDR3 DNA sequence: TGTGCCAGCAGCCCGGGACAGGAGATAGACGAGCAGTACTTC.

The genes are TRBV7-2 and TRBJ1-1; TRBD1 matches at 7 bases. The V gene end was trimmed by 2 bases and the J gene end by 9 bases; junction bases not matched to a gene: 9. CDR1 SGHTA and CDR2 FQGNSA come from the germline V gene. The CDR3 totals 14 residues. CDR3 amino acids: CASSLNRDRGKAFF. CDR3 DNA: TGTGCCAGCAGCTTAAACCGGGACAGAGGAAAAGCTTTCTTT.

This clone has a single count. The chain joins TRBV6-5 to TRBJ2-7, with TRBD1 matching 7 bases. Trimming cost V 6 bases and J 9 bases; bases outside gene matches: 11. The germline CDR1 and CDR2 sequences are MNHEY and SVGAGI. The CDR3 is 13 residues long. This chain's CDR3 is CASSDLRDSRQYF. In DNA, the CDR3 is TGTGCCAGCAGCGACCTAAGGGACAGCAGGCAGTACTTC.

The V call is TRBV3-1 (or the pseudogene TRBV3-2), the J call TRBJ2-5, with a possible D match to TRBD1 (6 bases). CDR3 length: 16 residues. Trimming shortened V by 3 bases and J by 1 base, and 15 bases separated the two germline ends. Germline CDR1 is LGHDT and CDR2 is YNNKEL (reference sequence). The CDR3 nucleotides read TGTGCCAGCAGCCAGGGGGCTCTCCGGTCCCAAGAGACCCAGTACTTC. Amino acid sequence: CASSQGALRSQETQYF.

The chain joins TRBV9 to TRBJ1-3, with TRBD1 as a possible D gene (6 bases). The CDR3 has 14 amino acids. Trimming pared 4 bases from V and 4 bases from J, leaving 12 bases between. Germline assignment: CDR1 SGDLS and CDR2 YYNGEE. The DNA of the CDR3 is TGTGCCAGCAGCAAAGGACAGAACGGAAACACCATATATTTT. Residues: CASSKGQNGNTIYF.

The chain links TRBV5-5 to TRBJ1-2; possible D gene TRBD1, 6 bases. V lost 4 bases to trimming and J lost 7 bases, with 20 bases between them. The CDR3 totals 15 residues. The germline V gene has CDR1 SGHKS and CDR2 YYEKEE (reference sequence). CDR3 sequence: CASSLGDRPHFGYTF. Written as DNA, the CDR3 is TGTGCCAGCAGCCTAGGTGACAGGCCACATTTTGGCTACACCTTC.

The CDR3 spells CASSLHRGRTGNTIYF. DNA of the CDR3: TGCGCCAGCAGTCTTCACAGGGGGCGCACGGGAAACACCATATATTTT. This chain links TRBV23-1 with TRBJ1-3; 9 nucleotides align to TRBD1. TRBV23-1 is an ORF, and what it does is uncertain. The V gene end was trimmed by 4 bases and the J gene end by 4 bases; junction bases not matched to a gene: 8. This CDR3 is 16 amino acids long.

In nucleotides, the CDR3 is TGTGCCAGCAGCTTGACGACTAGGCCTACAGATACGCAGTATTTT. Translating gives CASSLTTRPTDTQYF. J is TRBJ2-3 and V is TRBV5-4, with D tentatively TRBD2 (6 bases). CDR3 size: 15 residues. Germline V gene lookup returns CDR1 SGHNT and CDR2 YYREEE (reference sequence). The V and J ends lost 1 base and 3 bases respectively, with 12 bases between them.

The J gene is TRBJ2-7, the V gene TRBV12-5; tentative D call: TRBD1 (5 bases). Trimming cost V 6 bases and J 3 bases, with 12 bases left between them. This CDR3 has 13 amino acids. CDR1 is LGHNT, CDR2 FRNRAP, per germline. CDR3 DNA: TGTGCTAGTGGCCCTGACAGTTACTACGAGCAGTACTTC. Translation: CASGPDSYYEQYF.